Below, one T cell receptor (beta chain) is given with its context. There are 16 residues in the CDR3. J lost 3 bases, V lost 3 bases, and 8 bases had no gene match. Germline V gene lookup returns CDR1 MNHEY and CDR2 SVGAGI. The entry originates in a study of shared T cell receptors in the human thymus. Sequencing used immunoSEQ multiplex PCR; TCRdb keeps in-frame clones, though not all of them. The sample lists hundreds of thousands of clones; around 89% were seen once. The data were also submitted as part of a second study, on human thymus T cells.

The receptor's source is a boy in the first two years of life with a congenital heart defect. The gene calls are TRBV6-5 and TRBJ2-7; 10 nucleotides agree with TRBD2. Sample: thymocytes. CDR3 DNA: TGTGCCAGCAGTTATTGGTCGAAGCGGGAGGGCTACGAGCAGTACTTC. Its translation: CASSYWSKREGYEQYF.